Each of the 25 T cell receptor beta chains below was sequenced from the same sample in a study of OX40 agonist ivuxolimab in advanced cancers. Using immunoSEQ multiplex PCR, the repertoire was profiled, and TCRdb retains in-frame clones only, with some absent. The sample yields 60,000 to 75,000 clones, roughly nine tenths seen once. This specimen consisted of CD4+ or CD8+ T cells sorted from blood, obtained in a trial of the OX40 agonist ivuxolimab. The receptor source for this set is an adult with an advanced solid tumor such as melanoma, head and neck, liver or kidney cancer.

The chain links TRBV7-8 to TRBJ2-2, with D unresolved. V was pared by 5 bases and J by 0 bases, with 7 bases between. The CDR3 has 14 amino acids. Germline V gene sequence: CDR1 SGHVS, CDR2 FQNEAQ. CDR3 DNA: TGTGCCAGCAGCGCTAGAGCGAACACCGGGGAGCTGTTTTTT. Its protein product is CASSARANTGELFF.

The V and J genes are TRBV6-5 and TRBJ1-1; D is perhaps TRBD1 (6 bases). V lost 2 bases and J 8 bases, leaving 6 bases between the germline ends. Germline V lookup: CDR1 MNHEY, CDR2 SVGAGI. The CDR3 spans 11 residues. The CDR3 here is CASSYGTEAFF. The DNA for the CDR3 is TGTGCCAGCAGTTACGGGACAGAAGCTTTCTTT.

The rearrangement uses TRBV4-1 and TRBJ1-2, with D hard to call. The germline gives CDR1 MGHRA, CDR2 YSYEKL. Trimming pared 3 bases from V and 4 bases from J, leaving 12 bases between. This CDR3 is 14 amino acids long. This CDR3 reads CASSQNRGFYGYTF. The CDR3 nucleotides read TGCGCCAGCAGCCAGAACCGGGGTTTCTATGGCTACACCTTC.

CDR3: CASLGTSDSYEQYF. CDR3 DNA: TGTGCCAGCCTAGGCACTAGCGACTCCTACGAGCAGTACTTC. V and J are TRBV2 and TRBJ2-7; 7 positions agree with TRBD2. Germline assignment: CDR1 SNHLY and CDR2 FYNNEI. With V trimmed by 8 bases and J by 0 bases, 7 bases remained unmatched. CDR3 length: 14 amino acids.

The CDR3 is CASSSQGGEQFF. As DNA, the CDR3 is TGTGCCAGCAGCTCTCAGGGGGGTGAGCAGTTCTTC. The chain recombines TRBV7-3 with TRBJ2-1; a weak D match, TRBD1 (7 bases). The V gene lost 4 bases and the J gene lost 9 bases, with 10 bases spanning the gap. There are 12 residues in the CDR3. The V gene's germline CDR1 is SGHTA and CDR2 FQGTGA.

The rearrangement joins TRBV15 to TRBJ1-1; TRBD1 might be the D (5 bases). The CDR3 consists of 14 residues. V was trimmed by 1 base and J by 10 bases, leaving 16 bases between them. Per germline, CDR1 LNHNV and CDR2 YYDKDF (reference sequence). CDR3 in amino acids: CATSRGTAGGGAFF. In DNA, the CDR3 is TGTGCCACCAGCAGAGGAACAGCTGGGGGGGGAGCTTTCTTT.

This chain links TRBV5-1 with TRBJ2-1; D call uncertain. The CDR3 length is 15 residues. Germline V gene sequence: CDR1 SGHRS, CDR2 YFSETQ. V was cut by 0 bases and J by 2 bases, with 9 bases left in between. The DNA for the CDR3 is TGCGCCAGCAGCTTGGTGACGGGCGCCTACAATGAGCAGTTCTTC. Its translation is CASSLVTGAYNEQFF. The whole variable domain, filled in from reference TRBV5-1 and TRBJ2-1, reads KAGVTQTPRYLIKTRGQQVTLSCSPISGHRSVSWYQQTPGQGLQFLFEYFSETQRNKGNFPGRFSGRQFSNSRSEMNVSTLELGDSALYLCASSLVTGAYNEQFFGPGTRLTVL.

This clone was counted only a few times. V and J are TRBV11-3 and TRBJ1-1, with unresolved D. CDR1 is SGHNT, CDR2 YENEEA, per germline. There are 16 residues in the CDR3. V lost 5 bases to trimming and J lost 2 bases, with 18 bases between them. CDR3 in amino acids: CASSPRVVRGNTEAFF. The CDR3 bases are TGTGCCAGCAGCCCTAGGGTGGTTCGGGGAAACACTGAAGCTTTCTTT.

The rearrangement joins TRBV11-3 to TRBJ2-5, with TRBD1 matching over 9 bases. J was trimmed by 2 bases and V by 5 bases; bases with no gene match: 0. CDR3 size: 13 residues. From germline, CDR1 is SGHNT and CDR2 YENEEA. The CDR3 reads CASSDRGQETQYF. DNA of the CDR3: TGTGCCAGCAGCGACAGGGGGCAAGAGACCCAGTACTTC.

This chain connects TRBV18 to TRBJ2-2; D call uncertain. The CDR3 has 14 residues. Trimming removed 3 bases at V and 1 base at J, with 6 bases between. Germline CDR1 is KGHSH and CDR2 is LQKENI. The CDR3 DNA sequence: TGTGCCAGCTCACCGGCCAGGAACACCGGGGAGCTGTTTTTT. As protein: CASSPARNTGELFF.

This sequence joins TRBV28 and TRBJ2-7; 10 nucleotides agree with TRBD2. Germline loops: CDR1 MDHEN, CDR2 SYDVKM. The CDR3 has 15 residues. The J segment lost 6 bases and the V segment lost 3 bases, leaving 8 bases of the junction unmatched. The CDR3 region has the DNA TGTGCCAGCAGTTTCGGAGGGCAGCGGGAGGGCGAGCAGTACTTC. As protein: CASSFGGQREGEQYF. The complete variable domain, with remaining parts taken from reference TRBV28 and TRBJ2-7, reads DVKVTQSSRYLVKRTGEKVFLECVQDMDHENMFWYRQDPGLGLRLIYFSYDVKMKEKGDIPEGYSVSREKKERFSLILESASTNQTSMYLCASSFGGQREGEQYFGPGTRLTVT.

The CDR3 sequence is CASSYLLLLYLNSPLHF. In DNA form, the CDR3 reads TGTGCCAGCAGCTATTTGTTGCTTCTCTATCTCAATTCACCCCTCCACTTT. The rearrangement links TRBV7-3 to TRBJ1-6, with D unclear. The CDR3 sequence is 17 residues long. V was cut by 4 bases and J by 7 bases, with 20 bases left in between. Looked up from germline, CDR1 is SGHTA and CDR2 is FQGTGA.

The V gene is TRBV27, the J gene TRBJ2-1, with D hard to call. Germline V CDR1 and CDR2: MNHEY, SMNVEV (reference sequence). V was pared by 3 bases and J by 4 bases, with 7 bases between. This CDR3 is 13 amino acids long. The CDR3, as DNA: TGTGCCAGCAGTTTCGGCGCTTACAATGAGCAGTTCTTC. Amino acids: CASSFGAYNEQFF.

A remark on this clone: At one boundary the junction diverges from the germline segment, which might be a read error. The gene calls are TRBV6-5 and TRBJ1-5; 7 bases are shared with TRBD1. Germline assignment: CDR1 MNHEY and CDR2 SVGAGI. There are 12 residues in the CDR3. CDR3 coding DNA: TGTGCCAGCAGTTACCCTGGGCAGGGGGGGCAGTTT. Protein sequence: CASSYPGQGGQF.

Comments on this clone: At one boundary the junction diverges from the germline segment, which might be a read error. This sequence joins TRBV10-2 and TRBJ2-7; no reliable D call. The CDR3 contains 14 residues. Germline CDR1 WSHSY, CDR2 SAAADI. This CDR3 reads CASGELPLGYEQYF. DNA for the CDR3: TGCGCCAGCGGTGAGCTCCCCCTCGGGTACGAGCAGTACTTC.

The gene calls are TRBV4-2 and TRBJ1-1, with unresolved D. This CDR3 has 14 amino acids. Germline-derived CDR1 and CDR2 are LGHNA and YNFKEQ. V dropped 4 bases and J dropped 0 bases, with 9 bases sitting between them. CDR3 in DNA: TGTGCCAGCAGCCCTCAAGTGCTGAACACTGAAGCTTTCTTT. It specifies CASSPQVLNTEAFF.

V and J are TRBV7-6 and TRBJ2-5; 7 nucleotides agree with TRBD1. The J segment lost 4 bases and the V segment lost 6 bases, leaving 8 bases of the junction unmatched. CDR3 size: 14 residues. Looked up from germline, CDR1 is SGHVS and CDR2 is FNYEAQ. The CDR3 spells CASSLPGQTETQYF. The CDR3 DNA reads TGTGCCAGCAGTCTACCGGGACAGACAGAGACCCAGTACTTC.

The V gene is TRBV30, the J gene TRBJ1-2; no firm D call. The germline gives CDR1 GTSNPN, CDR2 SVGIG (reference sequence). The CDR3 consists of 14 residues. Trimming pared 8 bases from V and 6 bases from J, leaving 22 bases between. In nucleotides, the CDR3 is TGTGCCGAAATGGGTGGGCTGGACTCCGATGGCTACACCTTC. Translation gives CAEMGGLDSDGYTF.

This chain joins TRBV7-6 and TRBJ2-5, with D uncertain. V was cut by 6 bases and J by 7 bases, with 21 bases left in between. CDR1 and CDR2 from the germline V gene are SGHVS and FNYEAQ. The CDR3 is 15 residues long. The CDR3 nucleotides read TGTGCCAGCAGTCCGCGTGATGGCTCGAAGGCGACCCAGTACTTC. Encoded protein: CASSPRDGSKATQYF.

This chain joins TRBV5-1 and TRBJ2-1; D could derive from TRBD1 or TRBD2 (5 bases each). The CDR3 has 14 amino acids. With 0 bases removed from V and 9 bases from J, the gap between germline ends came to 13 bases. Germline assignment: CDR1 SGHRS and CDR2 YFSETQ. The CDR3 sequence is CASSLAPPRGEQFF. CDR3 DNA: TGCGCCAGCAGCTTGGCTCCTCCGAGGGGTGAGCAGTTCTTC.

The V gene is TRBV7-9, the J gene TRBJ2-1, with 16 bases that match TRBD2. The CDR3 consists of 16 residues. CDR1 is SEHNR and CDR2 is FQNEAQ in the germline V gene (reference sequence). V was clipped by 0 bases and J by 7 bases; unmatched bases: 0. CDR3 nucleotide sequence: TGTGCCAGCAGCTTAGCGGGACTAGCGGGGGGGAATGAGCAGTTCTTC. It encodes CASSLAGLAGGNEQFF.

This clone appeared once. The chain recombines TRBV7-2 with TRBJ2-1; D is unclear. V shed 1 base and J shed 9 bases, with 10 bases lying between them. In germline, CDR1 is SGHTA, CDR2 FQGNSA. CDR3 length: 13 amino acids. The CDR3: CASSLDGSIEQFF. In DNA form, the CDR3 reads TGTGCCAGCAGCTTAGATGGGTCAATTGAGCAGTTCTTC.

This chain joins TRBV7-9 and TRBJ2-5, with a possible D match to TRBD2 (6 bases). The DNA end is more similar to TRBJ2-7, so the J call may be wrong. Germline V gene data show CDR1 as SEHNR and CDR2 as FQNEAQ (reference sequence). The CDR3 has 15 residues. The CDR3 loop is CASSLGSGRGPEQYF. The CDR3 DNA is TGTGCCAGCAGCTTAGGGTCCGGGAGAGGGCCCGAGCAGTACTTC.

The DNA of the CDR3 is TGTGCCAGCAACCGGGACAGGGGTTACGAGCAGTACTTC. This encodes CASNRDRGYEQYF. The rearrangement joins TRBV6-1 to TRBJ2-7; TRBD1 matches 10 bases. The CDR3 runs 13 residues. Germline V gene sequence: CDR1 MNHNS, CDR2 SASEGT. Trimming took 7 bases from V and 4 from J; bases not matched to a gene: 4.

The J gene is TRBJ2-1, the V gene TRBV28; 16 nucleotides match TRBD2. The CDR3 sequence is 20 residues long. Looked up from germline, CDR1 is MDHEN and CDR2 is SYDVKM. J lost 0 bases, V lost 5 bases, and 10 bases had no gene match. CDR3 region: CASSLPAGLAGGSSYNEQFF. In nucleotides, the CDR3 is TGTGCCAGCAGTCTTCCCGCGGGACTAGCGGGAGGGAGCTCCTACAATGAGCAGTTCTTC.